Below, one T cell receptor beta chain is given with its context. Its antigen is unidentified. The junction and the germline gene differ at one end; a read error may be behind it. Other DNA sequences in the same sample also yield this CDR3. These data originate in a study of shared clonotypes between healthy human individuals. Overall study: Donors, aged 18 to 49, were a couple of women and a few men.

Germline assignment: CDR1 ENHRY and CDR2 SYGVKD. This CDR3 has 14 residues. Genomic DNA (from each subset) was split evenly across several immunoSEQ plates. The assay was immunoSEQ multiplex PCR, and TCRdb's table has in-frame clones only and misses some. The table includes about 490,000 clones, 76% detected once. Study-level results: Blood was the only sampled material, and tissue repertoires likely differ. Clonotype sharing among donors, it was expected, would be affected by sequencing depth.

The receptor was derived from a woman between 40 and 55 years old in good health. Some clones in this sample may be carry-over from other donors' samples. The rearrangement joins TRBV10-3 to TRBJ2-3, with TRBD1 as a possible D gene (6 bases). The sequenced sample consisted of PBMCs. The CDR3 DNA sequence: TGTGCCACCGGGCCCGGGACAACCCGGGATACGCAGTACTTT. This sequence encodes CATGPGTTRDTQYF.